This T cell receptor beta chain originates from a study of blood T cell repertoires in COVID-19. Measured with immunoSEQ multiplex PCR; TCRdb has only the in-frame clones, and not every one. Seen here are about 200,000 clones, about 89% observed once, and the top ten hold around 4.8%. Between the trimmed V and J ends, which lost 10 bases and 2 bases, there was a span of 19 bases. Germline V lookup: CDR1 MNHEY, CDR2 SVGAGI. The CDR3 totals 15 residues. This TCR came from a woman in her forties with acute or convalescent COVID-19. The chain links TRBV6-5 to TRBJ2-3; D unclear. The sample was peripheral blood. CDR3 sequence (DNA): TGTGCCACCAAGGCTCTACTTACTAACACAGATACGCAGTATTTT. As protein: CATKALLTNTDTQYF.